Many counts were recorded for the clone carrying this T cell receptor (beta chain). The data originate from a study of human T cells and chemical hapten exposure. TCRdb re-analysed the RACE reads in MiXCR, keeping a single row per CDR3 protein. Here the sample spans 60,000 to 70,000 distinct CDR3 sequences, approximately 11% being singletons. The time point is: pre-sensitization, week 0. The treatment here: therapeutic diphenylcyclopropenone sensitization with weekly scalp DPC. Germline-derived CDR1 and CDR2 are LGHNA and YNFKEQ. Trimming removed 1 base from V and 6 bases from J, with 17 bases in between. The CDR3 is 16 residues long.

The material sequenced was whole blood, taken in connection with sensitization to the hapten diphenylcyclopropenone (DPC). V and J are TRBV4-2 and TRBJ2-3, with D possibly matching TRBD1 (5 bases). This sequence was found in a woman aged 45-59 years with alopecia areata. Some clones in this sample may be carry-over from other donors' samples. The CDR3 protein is CASSQGQGLAADTQYF. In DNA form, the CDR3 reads TGTGCCAGCAGCCAAGGTCAGGGCCTGGCGGCGGATACGCAGTATTTT.